The present T cell receptor (beta chain) was sequenced within a study of CD8 T cells in ankylosing spondylitis. Study-level findings and limits: Clones tied to disease were said to be significantly enriched in matched ankylosing spondylitis synovial fluid. There were earlier reports of some motif variants in reactive arthritis synovial fluid and blood.

This clonotype turned up a few times. Its specificity is unknown. V lost 1 base, J lost 3 bases, and 10 bases lay in between. The CDR3 is made up of 14 amino acids. From germline, CDR1 is MGHRA and CDR2 YSYEKL. The TCR beta libraries were generated through quantitative 5'-RACE incorporating molecular barcodes. TCRdb re-derived calls from the 5' RACE reads in MiXCR, one entry per CDR3 protein. The sample holds 100,000 to 150,000 distinct CDR3 sequences; 11% are singletons and the top ten take about 4%. This receptor was taken from a female donor with ankylosing spondylitis or in good health (not recorded which). The chain joins TRBV4-1 to TRBJ2-7, with D perhaps matching TRBD1 or TRBD2 (7 bases each). Sequenced input: blood, either unsorted or a sorted T cell fraction (not recorded which). The CDR3 loop is CASSQGRGGYEQYF. As DNA, the CDR3 is TGCGCCAGCAGCCAAGGCAGGGGGGGCTACGAGCAGTACTTC.